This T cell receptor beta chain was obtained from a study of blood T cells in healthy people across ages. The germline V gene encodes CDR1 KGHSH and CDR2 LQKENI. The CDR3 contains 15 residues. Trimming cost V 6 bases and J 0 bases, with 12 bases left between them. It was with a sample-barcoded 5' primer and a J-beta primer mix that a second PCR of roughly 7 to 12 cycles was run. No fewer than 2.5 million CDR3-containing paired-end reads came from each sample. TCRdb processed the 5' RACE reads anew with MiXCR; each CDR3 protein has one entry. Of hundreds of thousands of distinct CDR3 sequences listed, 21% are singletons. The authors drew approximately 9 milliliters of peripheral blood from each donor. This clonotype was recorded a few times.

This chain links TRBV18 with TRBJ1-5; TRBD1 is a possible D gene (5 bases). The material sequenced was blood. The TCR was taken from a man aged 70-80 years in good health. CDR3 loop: CASSRAGDSNQPQHF. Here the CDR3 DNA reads TGTGCCAGCTCCAGGGCGGGAGATAGCAATCAGCCCCAGCATTTT.